This record looks at one T cell receptor beta chain sequence and its context. Its target is not known. PCR amplification relied on 60 Vbeta primers (plus 13 Jbeta primers). This table comes from immunoSEQ multiplex PCR, and its TCRdb copy is limited to in-frame clones, with some not included. This table holds 95,000 to 150,000 clones, around four fifths found once. The length of the CDR3 is 14 residues. Germline CDR1 and CDR2: PRHDT and FYEKMQ (reference sequence). The J segment lost 11 bases and the V segment lost 4 bases, leaving 9 bases of the junction unmatched. The record originates from a study of cytomegalovirus exposure and HLA in healthy donors. Overall study results and limits: For most subjects, TCR beta sequences were reported to predict HLA-A and HLA-B alleles with accuracy. Researchers reported from a later analysis that most CMV-associated TCR beta chains appeared HLA-restricted.

This receptor was taken from a man aged 18 to 29 in good health and CMV-seropositive. Material: PBMCs. V and J are TRBV13 and TRBJ1-2; 11 bases match TRBD1. Here the CDR3 DNA reads TGTGCCAGCAGCTACACCGGGACAGGGGGTCGTTACACCTTC. Translation gives CASSYTGTGGRYTF. Drawing the rest from reference TRBV13 and TRBJ1-2, the complete variable domain is AAGVIQSPRHLIKEKRETATLKCYPIPRHDTVYWYQQGPGQDPQFLISFYEKMQSDKGSIPDRFSAQQFSDYHSELNMSSLELGDSALYFCASSYTGTGGRYTFGSGTRLTVV.